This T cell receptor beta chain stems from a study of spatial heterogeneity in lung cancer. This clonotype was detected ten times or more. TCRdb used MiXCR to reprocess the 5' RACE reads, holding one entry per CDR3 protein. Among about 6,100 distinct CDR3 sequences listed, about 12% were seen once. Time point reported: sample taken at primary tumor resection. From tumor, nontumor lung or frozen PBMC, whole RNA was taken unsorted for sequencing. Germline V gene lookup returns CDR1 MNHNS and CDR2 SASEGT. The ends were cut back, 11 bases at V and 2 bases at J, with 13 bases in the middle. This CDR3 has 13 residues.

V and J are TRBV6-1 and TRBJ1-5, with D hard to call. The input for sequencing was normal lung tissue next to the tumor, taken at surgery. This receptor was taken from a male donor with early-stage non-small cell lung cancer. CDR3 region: CAHSATGNQPQHF. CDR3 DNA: TGTGCCCATTCCGCTACGGGCAATCAGCCCCAGCATTTT.